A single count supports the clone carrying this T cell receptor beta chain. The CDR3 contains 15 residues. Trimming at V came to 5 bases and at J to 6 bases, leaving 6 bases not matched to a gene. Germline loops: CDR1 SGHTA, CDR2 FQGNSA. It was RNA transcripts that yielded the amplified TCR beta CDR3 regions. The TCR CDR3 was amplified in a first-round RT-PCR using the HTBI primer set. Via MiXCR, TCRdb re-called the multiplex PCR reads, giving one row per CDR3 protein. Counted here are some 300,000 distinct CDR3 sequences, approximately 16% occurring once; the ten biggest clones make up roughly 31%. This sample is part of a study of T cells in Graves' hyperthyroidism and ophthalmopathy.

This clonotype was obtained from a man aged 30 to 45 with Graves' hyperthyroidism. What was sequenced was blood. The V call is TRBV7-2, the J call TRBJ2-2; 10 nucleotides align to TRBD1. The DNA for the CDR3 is TGTGCCAGCAGCCTGGGACAGGGGACGGCCGGGGAGCTGTTTTTT. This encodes CASSLGQGTAGELFF.